The rows below give T cell receptor beta chains drawn from one sample of a study of T cell responses to AZD1222 COVID-19 vaccine. TCRdb's copy holds only in-frame clones and misses some; the assay was immunoSEQ multiplex PCR. The sample has 75,000 to 95,000 clones; more than 85% are singletons. This specimen was peripheral blood, taken 28 days after the second AZD1222 dose. The origin of the receptors is an adult who received the AZD1222 COVID-19 vaccine. CDR3s include the opening cysteine and the closing phenylalanine or tryptophan. The order of the fields is D gene, J gene, V gene, clone size, CDR3 protein, CDR3 DNA. D genes are given only for firm matches. Expanded clones are given a class, and other clones once, few, many or no size at all.

D gene: TRBD1; J gene: TRBJ1-2; V gene: TRBV11-2; clone size: once; CDR3 protein: CASSPIQGRYGYTF; CDR3 DNA: TGTGCCAGCAGCCCAATACAGGGGAGGTATGGCTACACCTTC
D gene: TRBD2; J gene: TRBJ2-7; V gene: TRBV7-6; clone size: NA; CDR3 protein: CASSPGLAEGAHEQYF; CDR3 DNA: TGTGCCAGCAGCCCGGGACTAGCGGAGGGAGCCCACGAGCAGTACTTC
D gene: TRBD1; J gene: TRBJ1-4; V gene: TRBV18; clone size: NA; CDR3 protein: CASSPGQGLEKLFF; CDR3 DNA: TGTGCCAGCTCGCCGGGACAGGGTCTCGAAAAACTGTTTTTT
D gene: NA; J gene: TRBJ1-2; V gene: TRBV28; clone size: NA; CDR3 protein: CASSLSGGAYGYTF; CDR3 DNA: TGTGCCAGCAGTTTATCAGGAGGCGCCTATGGCTACACCTTC
D gene: TRBD1; J gene: TRBJ1-1; V gene: TRBV4-1; clone size: NA; CDR3 protein: CASSFDRGNTEAFF; CDR3 DNA: TGCGCCAGCAGCTTCGACAGGGGCAACACTGAAGCTTTCTTT
D gene: NA; J gene: TRBJ1-6; V gene: TRBV6-5; clone size: NA; CDR3 protein: CASSSQGRMNSPLHF; CDR3 DNA: TGTGCCAGCAGTTCTCAAGGCCGAATGAATTCACCCCTCCACTTT
D gene: TRBD1; J gene: TRBJ2-7; V gene: TRBV28; clone size: NA; CDR3 protein: CASSSGQGIVYEQYF; CDR3 DNA: TGTGCCAGCAGTTCTGGACAGGGGATCGTTTACGAGCAGTACTTC
D gene: NA; J gene: TRBJ2-1; V gene: TRBV7-9; clone size: NA; CDR3 protein: CASSLVGDNEQFF; CDR3 DNA: TGTGCCAGCAGCTTAGTCGGAGACAATGAGCAGTTCTTC
D gene: NA; J gene: TRBJ2-7; V gene: TRBV27; clone size: NA; CDR3 protein: CASSLSGGGGEQYF; CDR3 DNA: TGTGCCAGCAGTTTATCTGGAGGGGGCGGGGAGCAGTACTTC
D gene: NA; J gene: TRBJ1-1; V gene: TRBV27; clone size: NA; CDR3 protein: CASSNRVAEAFF; CDR3 DNA: TGTGCCAGCAGCAACAGGGTCGCTGAAGCTTTCTTT
D gene: NA; J gene: TRBJ2-7; V gene: TRBV2; clone size: NA; CDR3 protein: CASSERGYEQYF; CDR3 DNA: TGTGCCAGCAGTGAAAGGGGCTACGAGCAGTACTTC
D gene: TRBD1; J gene: TRBJ1-5; V gene: TRBV19; clone size: once; CDR3 protein: CASSPGDSWNQPQHF; CDR3 DNA: TGTGCCAGTAGTCCCGGGGACAGTTGGAATCAGCCCCAGCATTTT
D gene: TRBD1; J gene: TRBJ1-5; V gene: TRBV28; clone size: once; CDR3 protein: CASSSGQGGQPQHF; CDR3 DNA: TGTGCCAGCAGTTCGGGACAGGGGGGACAGCCCCAGCATTTT
D gene: TRBD1; J gene: TRBJ1-5; V gene: TRBV7-8; clone size: NA; CDR3 protein: CASSLAQGAQPQHF; CDR3 DNA: TGTGCCAGCAGCTTAGCACAGGGGGCTCAGCCCCAGCATTTT
D gene: TRBD1; J gene: TRBJ2-7; V gene: TRBV5-6; clone size: NA; CDR3 protein: CASSQIRDRAYEQYF; CDR3 DNA: TGTGCCAGCAGCCAAATCCGGGACAGAGCCTACGAGCAGTACTTC
D gene: NA; J gene: TRBJ1-1; V gene: TRBV27; clone size: NA; CDR3 protein: CASSLSGDYTEAFF; CDR3 DNA: TGTGCCAGCAGTTTATCTGGAGATTACACTGAAGCTTTCTTT
D gene: NA; J gene: TRBJ2-3; V gene: TRBV7-9; clone size: NA; CDR3 protein: CASSRPTTSTDTQYF; CDR3 DNA: TGTGCCAGCAGCCGCCCCACTACTAGCACAGATACGCAGTATTTT
D gene: TRBD2; J gene: TRBJ2-5; V gene: TRBV19; clone size: NA; CDR3 protein: CASSHTGTSGEETQYF; CDR3 DNA: TGTGCCAGTAGTCACACCGGGACTAGCGGGGAAGAGACCCAGTACTTC
D gene: NA; J gene: TRBJ2-3; V gene: TRBV9; clone size: NA; CDR3 protein: CASSVEGRDTQYF; CDR3 DNA: TGTGCCAGCAGCGTGGAGGGCCGGGATACGCAGTATTTT
D gene: NA; J gene: TRBJ1-1; V gene: TRBV24-1; clone size: NA; CDR3 protein: CATSDSTEAFF; CDR3 DNA: TGTGCCACCAGTGATTCCACTGAAGCTTTCTTT
D gene: TRBD1; J gene: TRBJ1-2; V gene: TRBV28; clone size: NA; CDR3 protein: CASSVQGEDGYTF; CDR3 DNA: TGTGCCAGCAGCGTACAGGGGGAAGATGGCTACACCTTC
D gene: NA; J gene: TRBJ2-1; V gene: TRBV5-5; clone size: NA; CDR3 protein: CASSLGYRDDNEQFF; CDR3 DNA: TGTGCCAGCAGCTTGGGCTACAGAGACGACAATGAGCAGTTCTTC
D gene: NA; J gene: TRBJ2-3; V gene: TRBV24-1; clone size: NA; CDR3 protein: CATADDRSVGTDTQYF; CDR3 DNA: TGTGCCACCGCGGACGACAGGTCCGTCGGGACAGATACGCAGTATTTT
D gene: NA; J gene: TRBJ2-2; V gene: TRBV7-3; clone size: NA; CDR3 protein: CASTATLTTGELFF; CDR3 DNA: TGTGCCAGCACGGCTACACTTACGACCGGGGAGCTGTTTTTT
D gene: NA; J gene: TRBJ2-1; V gene: TRBV4-1; clone size: NA; CDR3 protein: CASSPTTPLYNEQFF; CDR3 DNA: TGCGCCAGCAGCCCAACTACCCCCCTCTACAATGAGCAGTTCTTC
D gene: NA; J gene: TRBJ1-1; V gene: TRBV6-4; clone size: NA; CDR3 protein: CASSRDDTMNTEAFF; CDR3 DNA: TGTGCCAGCAGCCGTGACGACACCATGAACACTGAAGCTTTCTTT
D gene: NA; J gene: TRBJ2-7; V gene: TRBV2; clone size: few; CDR3 protein: CASGGAYEQYF; CDR3 DNA: TGTGCCAGCGGCGGAGCCTACGAGCAGTACTTC
D gene: NA; J gene: TRBJ2-3; V gene: TRBV28; clone size: once; CDR3 protein: CASSAGGAASTDTQYF; CDR3 DNA: TGTGCCAGCAGTGCCGGGGGAGCGGCTAGCACAGATACGCAGTATTTT
D gene: NA; J gene: TRBJ2-2; V gene: TRBV6-4; clone size: NA; CDR3 protein: CASSEGPDTGELFF; CDR3 DNA: TGTGCCAGCAGTGAAGGGCCGGACACCGGGGAGCTGTTTTTT
D gene: NA; J gene: TRBJ1-3; V gene: TRBV9; clone size: NA; CDR3 protein: CASSVGMGVGNTIYF; CDR3 DNA: TGTGCCAGCAGCGTAGGGATGGGGGTAGGAAACACCATATATTTT
D gene: TRBD2; J gene: TRBJ2-3; V gene: TRBV13; clone size: NA; CDR3 protein: CASSWGLPQSTDTQYF; CDR3 DNA: TGTGCCAGCAGCTGGGGACTACCCCAGAGCACAGATACGCAGTATTTT
D gene: NA; J gene: TRBJ2-7; V gene: TRBV29-1; clone size: NA; CDR3 protein: CSVMKTAGSSYEQYF; CDR3 DNA: TGCAGCGTCATGAAGACAGCAGGGAGCTCCTACGAGCAGTACTTC
D gene: NA; J gene: TRBJ2-7; V gene: TRBV5-1; clone size: NA; CDR3 protein: CASSLQDMSYEQYF; CDR3 DNA: TGCGCCAGCAGCTTACAGGACATGTCCTACGAGCAGTACTTC
D gene: NA; J gene: TRBJ2-3; V gene: TRBV5-1; clone size: NA; CDR3 protein: CASSLAGFNGADTQYF; CDR3 DNA: TGCGCCAGCAGCTTGGCAGGATTTAATGGTGCAGATACGCAGTATTTT
D gene: NA; J gene: TRBJ1-3; V gene: TRBV28; clone size: NA; CDR3 protein: CASSSRDALKGNTIYF; CDR3 DNA: TGTGCCAGCAGCTCTCGGGACGCCTTGAAGGGAAACACCATATATTTT
D gene: NA; J gene: TRBJ1-6; V gene: TRBV5-1; clone size: NA; CDR3 protein: CASSLTGRKDTSPLHF; CDR3 DNA: TGCGCCAGCAGCTTAACTGGACGGAAAGATACTTCACCCCTCCACTTT
D gene: TRBD1; J gene: TRBJ2-5; V gene: TRBV25-1; clone size: few; CDR3 protein: CASSPLGWDRGHGETQYF; CDR3 DNA: TGTGCCAGCAGTCCTCTGGGGTGGGACAGGGGGCATGGAGAGACCCAGTACTTC
D gene: NA; J gene: TRBJ2-7; V gene: TRBV5-1; clone size: NA; CDR3 protein: CASSEGTVSSYEQYF; CDR3 DNA: TGCGCCAGCAGCGAAGGGACCGTCAGCTCCTACGAGCAGTACTTC
D gene: TRBD1; J gene: TRBJ1-6; V gene: TRBV7-2; clone size: NA; CDR3 protein: CASSPRTGGNPPLHF; CDR3 DNA: TGTGCCAGCAGCCCCCGGACAGGGGGGAATCCACCCCTCCACTTT
D gene: TRBD2; J gene: TRBJ2-1; V gene: TRBV4-3; clone size: NA; CDR3 protein: CASSQGSSGNEQFF; CDR3 DNA: TGCGCCAGCAGCCAAGGATCTAGCGGCAATGAGCAGTTCTTC
D gene: TRBD2; J gene: TRBJ2-1; V gene: TRBV24-1; clone size: NA; CDR3 protein: CATSATGGTSGRGRGNRRNEQFF; CDR3 DNA: TGTGCCACCAGTGCCACTGGGGGGACTAGCGGGAGAGGAAGGGGTAATCGACGCAATGAGCAGTTCTTC
D gene: NA; J gene: TRBJ2-7; V gene: TRBV18; clone size: NA; CDR3 protein: CASSPLSSTFYEQYF; CDR3 DNA: TGTGCCAGCTCACCACTTTCTAGCACTTTCTACGAGCAGTACTTC
D gene: NA; J gene: TRBJ2-7; V gene: TRBV28; clone size: NA; CDR3 protein: CASSALSGYYF; CDR3 DNA: TGTGCCAGCAGTGCCCTTTCGGGCTACTACTTC
D gene: NA; J gene: TRBJ1-1; V gene: TRBV6-1; clone size: few; CDR3 protein: CASSEGPEVTEAFF; CDR3 DNA: TGTGCCAGCAGTGAGGGTCCGGAGGTCACTGAAGCTTTCTTT
D gene: NA; J gene: TRBJ1-1; V gene: TRBV5-1; clone size: NA; CDR3 protein: CASSLVGGDITEAFF; CDR3 DNA: TGCGCCAGCAGCTTGGTGGGGGGAGATATCACTGAAGCTTTCTTT
D gene: NA; J gene: TRBJ1-1; V gene: TRBV9; clone size: NA; CDR3 protein: CASSSSPRGGNTEAFF; CDR3 DNA: TGTGCCAGCAGCTCCAGCCCCAGGGGAGGAAACACTGAAGCTTTCTTT
D gene: NA; J gene: TRBJ1-1; V gene: TRBV10-3; clone size: NA; CDR3 protein: CAISEAGRNTEAFF; CDR3 DNA: TGTGCCATCAGTGAGGCCGGGCGCAACACTGAAGCTTTCTTT
D gene: TRBD2; J gene: TRBJ2-4; V gene: TRBV30; clone size: NA; CDR3 protein: CAWSPLGGGTAKNIQYF; CDR3 DNA: TGTGCCTGGAGCCCCCTCGGGGGGGGGACCGCCAAAAACATTCAGTACTTC
D gene: TRBD1; J gene: TRBJ1-2; V gene: TRBV10-2; clone size: once; CDR3 protein: CASSFGQADGYTF; CDR3 DNA: TGCGCCAGCAGTTTCGGACAGGCTGATGGCTACACCTTC
D gene: NA; J gene: TRBJ2-5; V gene: TRBV7-9; clone size: NA; CDR3 protein: CASSPTPFRRAEETQYF; CDR3 DNA: TGTGCCAGCAGCCCCACTCCCTTTAGGCGCGCAGAAGAGACCCAGTACTTC
D gene: TRBD1; J gene: TRBJ2-1; V gene: TRBV4-2; clone size: NA; CDR3 protein: CASSPRTGNEQFF; CDR3 DNA: TGTGCCAGCAGCCCCCGGACAGGCAATGAGCAGTTCTTC
D gene: TRBD1; J gene: TRBJ2-3; V gene: TRBV7-9; clone size: NA; CDR3 protein: CASSSGTGRGNTQYF; CDR3 DNA: TGTGCCAGCAGCTCAGGGACAGGGCGGGGGAATACGCAGTATTTT
D gene: TRBD2; J gene: TRBJ2-1; V gene: TRBV7-3; clone size: NA; CDR3 protein: CASSILAGGPHEQFF; CDR3 DNA: TGTGCCAGCAGCATTTTAGCGGGAGGGCCTCATGAGCAGTTCTTC
D gene: NA; J gene: TRBJ2-7; V gene: TRBV28; clone size: NA; CDR3 protein: CASSWTAEQYF; CDR3 DNA: TGTGCCAGCAGCTGGACAGCCGAGCAGTACTTC
D gene: NA; J gene: TRBJ2-7; V gene: TRBV7-9; clone size: NA; CDR3 protein: CASSFDTYEQYF; CDR3 DNA: TGTGCCAGCAGCTTTGATACCTACGAGCAGTACTTC
D gene: TRBD1; J gene: TRBJ1-2; V gene: TRBV6-2/TRBV6-3; clone size: NA; CDR3 protein: CASSYHDRAALDGYTF; CDR3 DNA: TGTGCCAGCAGTTACCACGACAGGGCGGCGTTGGATGGCTACACCTTC
D gene: TRBD2; J gene: TRBJ2-3; V gene: TRBV7-9; clone size: NA; CDR3 protein: CASLAGGPEVSTDTQYF; CDR3 DNA: TGTGCCAGCCTAGCGGGAGGGCCCGAGGTTAGCACAGATACGCAGTATTTT
D gene: TRBD1; J gene: TRBJ1-2; V gene: TRBV19; clone size: NA; CDR3 protein: CASTHAGTGVRYGYTF; CDR3 DNA: TGTGCCAGTACCCACGCGGGGACAGGGGTCAGGTATGGCTACACCTTC
D gene: NA; J gene: TRBJ2-7; V gene: TRBV11-2; clone size: NA; CDR3 protein: CASSDGNLRAEQYF; CDR3 DNA: TGTGCCAGCAGCGACGGGAACCTCCGCGCCGAGCAGTACTTC
D gene: TRBD2; J gene: TRBJ2-7; V gene: TRBV5-1; clone size: NA; CDR3 protein: CASSQSSGRSSYEQYF; CDR3 DNA: TGCGCCAGCAGCCAATCTAGCGGGCGCAGCTCCTACGAGCAGTACTTC